Sequencing of this T cell receptor (beta chain) was carried out in a study of early T cells in non-severe SARS-CoV-2 infection. Study-wide background: Sequencing of bulk RNA from unsorted whole blood was done, without chain pairing.

This clonotype was detected only a few times. Its antigen remains unidentified. Unique molecular identifiers tagged individual cDNA molecules. Each CDR3 protein is one row after TCRdb ran MiXCR on the 5' RACE reads. This table has about 73,000 distinct CDR3 sequences, roughly 13% appearing once. Per the germline V gene, CDR1 is DFQATT and CDR2 is SNEGSKA (reference sequence). The germline V and J ends were trimmed by 6 bases and 5 bases, with 5 bases remaining between them. The CDR3 spans 9 residues. General study findings and limits: Private and CD4 specificities were missed by VDJdb matching, which favored anti-spike CD8 responses.

The origin of this receptor is an adult who was a healthcare worker with PCR-confirmed SARS-CoV-2 infection or an uninfected control (not recorded which). The rearrangement joins TRBV20-1 to TRBJ2-7, with D unclear. Specimen: whole blood. The CDR3: CSAGHEQYF. In DNA, the CDR3 is TGCAGTGCAGGGCACGAGCAGTACTTC.